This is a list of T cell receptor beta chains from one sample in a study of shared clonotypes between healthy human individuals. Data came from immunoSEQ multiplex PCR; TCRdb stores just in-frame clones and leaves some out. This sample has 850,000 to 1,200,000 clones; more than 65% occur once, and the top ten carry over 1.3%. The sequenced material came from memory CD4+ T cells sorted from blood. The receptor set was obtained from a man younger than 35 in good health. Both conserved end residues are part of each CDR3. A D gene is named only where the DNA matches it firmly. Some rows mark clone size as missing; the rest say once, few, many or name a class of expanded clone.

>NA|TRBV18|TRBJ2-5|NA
TGTGCCAGCGCCCGGGGGGCACAAGAGACCCAGTACTTC
CASARGAQETQYF
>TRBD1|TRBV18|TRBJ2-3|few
TGTGCCAGCTCACCACGGCAGGGGGCAGATACGCAGTATTTT
CASSPRQGADTQYF
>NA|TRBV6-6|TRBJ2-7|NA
TGTGCCAGCATGAGGGTAAGGGACGAGCAGTACTTC
CASMRVRDEQYF
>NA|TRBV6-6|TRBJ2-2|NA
TGTGCCAGCAGTTACTCTAGCCCTAACACCGGGGAGCTGTTTTTT
CASSYSSPNTGELFF
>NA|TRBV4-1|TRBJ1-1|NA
TGCGCCAGCAGCCTCGGCGAACAGAAACACACTGAAGCTTTCTTT
CASSLGEQKHTEAFF
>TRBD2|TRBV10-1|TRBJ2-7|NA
TGCGCCAGCCCCAGCGGGAGCCCCTCCTACGAGCAGTACTTC
CASPSGSPSYEQYF
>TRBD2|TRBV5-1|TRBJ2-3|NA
TGCGCCAGCAGCTTCGGACTTAGCGGGGGGGCTGGAGATACGCAGTATTTT
CASSFGLSGGAGDTQYF
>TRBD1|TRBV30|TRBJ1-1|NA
TGTGCCTGGAGTCGGGACAGATACACTGAAGCTTTCTTT
CAWSRDRYTEAFF
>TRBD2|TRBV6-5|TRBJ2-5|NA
TGTGCCAGCAGTACACCTAGCGGGGGGGAACAGACCCAGTACTTC
CASSTPSGGEQTQYF
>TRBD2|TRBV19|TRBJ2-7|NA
TGTGCCAGTAGCCTGTCTTGGGAGGGCGTAAAGCAGTTC
CASSLSWEGVKQF
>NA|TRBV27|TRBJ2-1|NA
TGTGCCAGCAGTTTCCTCCCCCACAATGAGCAGTTCTTC
CASSFLPHNEQFF
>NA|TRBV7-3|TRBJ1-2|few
TGTGCCAGCAGCCATCGACAGAGCTATGGCTACACCTTC
CASSHRQSYGYTF
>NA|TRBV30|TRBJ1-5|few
TGTGCCTGGAGTCCAGACTCAGGGGATCAGCCCCAGCATTTT
CAWSPDSGDQPQHF